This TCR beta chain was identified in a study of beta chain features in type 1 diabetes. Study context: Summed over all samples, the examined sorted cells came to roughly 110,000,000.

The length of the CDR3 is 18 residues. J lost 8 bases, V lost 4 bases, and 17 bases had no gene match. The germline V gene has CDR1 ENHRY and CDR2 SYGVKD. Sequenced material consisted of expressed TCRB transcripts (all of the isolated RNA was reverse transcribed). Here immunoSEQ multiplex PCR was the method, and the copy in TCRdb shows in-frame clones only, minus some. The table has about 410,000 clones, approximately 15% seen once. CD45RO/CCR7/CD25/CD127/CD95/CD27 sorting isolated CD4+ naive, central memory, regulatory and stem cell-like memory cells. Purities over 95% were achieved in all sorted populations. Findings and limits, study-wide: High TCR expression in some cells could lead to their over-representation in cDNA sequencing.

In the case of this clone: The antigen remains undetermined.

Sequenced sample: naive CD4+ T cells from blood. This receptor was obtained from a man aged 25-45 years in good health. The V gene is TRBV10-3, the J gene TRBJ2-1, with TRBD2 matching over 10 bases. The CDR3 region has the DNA TGTGCCATCAGTGGCTACCCCGCTAGCGGGGGTACTAGGTATGAGCAGTTCTTC. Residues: CAISGYPASGGTRYEQFF.